This T cell receptor beta chain emerged from a study of OX40 agonist ivuxolimab in advanced cancers. Profiling relied on immunoSEQ multiplex PCR, and the TCRdb table lists in-frame clones only, not all of them. The top ten hold around 21% of the sample, which has over 30,000 clones, 65% to 75% seen once. The sequencing used CD4+ or CD8+ T cells sorted from blood, collected in a trial of the OX40 agonist ivuxolimab. This TCR was sampled from an adult with an advanced solid tumor such as melanoma, head and neck, liver or kidney cancer.

Here the CDR3 reads CASSQTSGGAINEQFF. The CDR3 DNA reads as TGTGCCAGCAGCCAGACTAGCGGGGGGGCCATAAATGAGCAGTTCTTC. The chain uses TRBV7-6 and TRBJ2-1, with 14 nucleotides matching TRBD2. The CDR3 has 16 amino acids. V was pared by 5 bases and J by 7 bases, with 7 bases of the junction left unmatched. The germline V gene has CDR1 SGHVS and CDR2 FNYEAQ. Supplemented by reference TRBV7-6 and TRBJ2-1, the full variable domain reads GAGVSQSPRYKVTKRGQDVALRCDPISGHVSLYWYRQALGQGPEFLTYFNYEAQQDKSGLPNDRFSAERPEGSISTLTIQRTEQRDSAMYRCASSQTSGGAINEQFFGPGTRLTVL.